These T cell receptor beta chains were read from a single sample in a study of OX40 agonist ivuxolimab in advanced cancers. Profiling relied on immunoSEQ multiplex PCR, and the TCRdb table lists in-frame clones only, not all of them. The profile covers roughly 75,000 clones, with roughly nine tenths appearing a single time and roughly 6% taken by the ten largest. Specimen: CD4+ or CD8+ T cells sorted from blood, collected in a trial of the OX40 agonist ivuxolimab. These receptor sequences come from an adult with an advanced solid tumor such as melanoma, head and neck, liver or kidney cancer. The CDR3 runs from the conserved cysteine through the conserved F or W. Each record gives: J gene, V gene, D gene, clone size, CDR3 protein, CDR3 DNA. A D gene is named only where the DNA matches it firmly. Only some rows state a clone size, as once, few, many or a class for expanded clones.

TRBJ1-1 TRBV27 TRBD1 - CASSWTGRNTEAFF TGTGCCAGCAGTTGGACAGGACGGAACACTGAAGCTTTCTTT
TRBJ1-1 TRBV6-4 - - CASSDGGEAFF TGTGCCAGCAGTGATGGCGGAGAAGCTTTCTTT
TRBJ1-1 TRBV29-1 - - CSVKDRLEAFF TGCAGCGTTAAAGACAGGCTTGAAGCTTTCTTT
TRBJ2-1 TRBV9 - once CASSPFGDTYNEQFF TGTGCCAGCAGCCCGTTCGGGGACACATACAATGAGCAGTTCTTC
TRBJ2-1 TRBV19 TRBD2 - CASSIAGGSYNEQFF TGTGCCAGTAGTATAGCGGGGGGGTCTTACAATGAGCAGTTCTTC
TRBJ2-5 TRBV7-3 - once CASSELGGTPGTQYF TGTGCCAGCAGCGAACTGGGGGGTACTCCGGGGACCCAGTACTTC
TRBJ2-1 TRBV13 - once CASSLQGRGYNEQFF TGTGCCAGCAGCTTGCAGGGGAGAGGGTACAATGAGCAGTTCTTC
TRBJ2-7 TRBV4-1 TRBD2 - CASSHGAGGGDYEQYF TGCGCCAGCAGCCACGGAGCGGGAGGGGGAGATTACGAGCAGTACTTC
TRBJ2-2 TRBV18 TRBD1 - CASSQQFLGQGNTGELFF TGTGCCAGCTCACAACAATTCCTCGGACAGGGGAACACCGGGGAGCTGTTTTTT
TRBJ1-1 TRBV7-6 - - CASSLAGGSTEAFF TGTGCCAGCAGCTTAGCGGGAGGAAGCACTGAAGCTTTCTTT
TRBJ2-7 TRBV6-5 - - CASSYGTGGAAYEQYF TGTGCCAGCAGTTACGGTACTGGGGGGGCCGCCTACGAGCAGTACTTC
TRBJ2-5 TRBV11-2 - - CASSIAVTQETQYF TGTGCCAGCAGCATCGCAGTGACCCAAGAGACCCAGTACTTC
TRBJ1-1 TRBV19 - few CASISPGDLEAFF TGTGCCAGTATCTCGCCGGGGGATCTAGAAGCTTTCTTT
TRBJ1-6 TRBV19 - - CASTPRGLRDSPLHF TGTGCCAGTACCCCTAGGGGACTAAGGGATTCACCCCTCCACTTT
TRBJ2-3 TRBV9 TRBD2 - CASNPSGSDTDTQYF TGTGCCAGCAATCCTAGCGGGAGTGACACAGATACGCAGTATTTT
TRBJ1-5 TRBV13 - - CASSSRNQPQHF TGTGCCAGCAGCTCCCGGAATCAGCCCCAGCATTTT
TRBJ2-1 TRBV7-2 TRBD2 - CASSTLAVYNEQFF TGTGCCAGCAGCACACTAGCGGTCTACAATGAGCAGTTCTTC
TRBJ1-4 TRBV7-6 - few CASSDGTAAGKLFF TGTGCCAGCAGCGACGGGACGGCAGCTGGAAAACTGTTTTTT
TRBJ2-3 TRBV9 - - CASSVGGDTQYF TGTGCCAGCAGCGTTGGGGGAGATACGCAGTATTTT
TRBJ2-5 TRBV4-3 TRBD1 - CASSQELTGMQETQYF TGCGCCAGCAGCCAAGAGTTGACAGGGATGCAAGAGACCCAGTACTTC
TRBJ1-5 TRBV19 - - CASSIMTRGQPQHF TGTGCCAGTAGTATAATGACACGCGGTCAGCCCCAGCATTTT
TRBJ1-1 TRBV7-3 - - CASSSRWNTEAFF TGTGCCAGCAGCTCTCGTTGGAACACTGAAGCTTTCTTT
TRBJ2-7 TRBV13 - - CASSPSADKALSYEQYF TGTGCCAGCAGCCCCTCGGCCGACAAGGCGCTCTCCTACGAGCAGTACTTC
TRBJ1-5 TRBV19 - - CASSKGGRSNQPQHF TGTGCCAGTAGTAAGGGAGGGCGGAGCAATCAGCCCCAGCATTTT
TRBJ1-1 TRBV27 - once CASSLGHMNTEAFF TGTGCCAGCAGTCTCGGACATATGAACACTGAAGCTTTCTTT
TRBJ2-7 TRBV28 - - CASSPRSSYEQYF TGTGCCAGCAGTCCCAGGTCTTCCTACGAGCAGTACTTC
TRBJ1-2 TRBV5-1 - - CASSLDDPLLTNYGYTF TGCGCCAGCAGCTTGGATGACCCACTGTTGACTAACTATGGCTACACCTTC
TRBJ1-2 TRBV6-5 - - CASSFLNEGYTF TGTGCCAGCAGTTTCTTGAACGAGGGCTACACCTTC
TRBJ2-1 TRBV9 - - CASSGRDSTYNEQFF TGTGCCAGCAGCGGCCGGGACTCCACCTACAATGAGCAGTTCTTC
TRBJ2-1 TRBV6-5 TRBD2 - CASSYYSGSFPNEQFF TGTGCCAGCAGTTATTATAGCGGGAGTTTCCCGAATGAGCAGTTCTTC
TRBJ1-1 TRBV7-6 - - CASSLGATGSEAFF TGTGCCAGCAGCTTAGGTGCGACAGGCAGTGAAGCTTTCTTT
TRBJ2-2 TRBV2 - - CASRVPRGEVNTGELFF TGTGCCAGCAGGGTTCCTAGGGGGGAAGTAAACACCGGGGAGCTGTTTTTT
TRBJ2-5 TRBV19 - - CASSITDSQETQYF TGTGCCAGTAGTATAACTGACAGCCAAGAGACCCAGTACTTC
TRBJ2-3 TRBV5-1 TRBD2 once CASSLTSGGPPRTDTQYF TGCGCCAGCAGCTTGACTAGCGGGGGTCCTCCTCGCACAGATACGCAGTATTTT
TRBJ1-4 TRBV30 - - CAWRRSTNEKLFF TGTGCCTGGAGGCGATCAACTAATGAAAAACTGTTTTTT
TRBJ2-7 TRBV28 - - CASSFRTYEQYF TGTGCCAGCAGTTTCCGCACCTACGAGCAGTACTTC
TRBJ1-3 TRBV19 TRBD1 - CASSVGDRGYGNTIYF TGTGCCAGTAGTGTCGGAGACAGGGGCTACGGAAACACCATATATTTT
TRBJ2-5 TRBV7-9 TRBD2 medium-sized CASSFPTSGSWEETQYF TGTGCCAGCAGCTTCCCGACTAGCGGGAGCTGGGAGGAGACCCAGTACTTC
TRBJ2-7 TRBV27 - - CASSLTGSGSYEQYF TGTGCCAGCAGTTTAACGGGGAGCGGATCCTACGAGCAGTACTTC
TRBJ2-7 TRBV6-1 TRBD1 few CASRFDRGISYEQYF TGTGCCAGCAGATTCGACAGGGGGATCTCCTACGAGCAGTACTTC